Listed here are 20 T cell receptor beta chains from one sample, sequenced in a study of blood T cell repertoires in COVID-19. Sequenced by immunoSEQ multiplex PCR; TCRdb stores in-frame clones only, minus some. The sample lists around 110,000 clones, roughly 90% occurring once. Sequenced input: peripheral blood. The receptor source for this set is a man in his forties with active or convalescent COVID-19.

The CDR3 loop is CATSDSITRASVYNEQFF. The CDR3 DNA reads as TGTGCCACCAGTGATTCGATAACCCGGGCTAGCGTATACAATGAGCAGTTCTTC. This sequence joins TRBV24-1 and TRBJ2-1; the D gene is possibly TRBD2 (6 bases). This CDR3 spans 18 amino acids. CDR1 is KGHDR, CDR2 SFDVKD, per germline. The germline V and J ends were trimmed by 2 bases and 4 bases, with 20 bases remaining between them.

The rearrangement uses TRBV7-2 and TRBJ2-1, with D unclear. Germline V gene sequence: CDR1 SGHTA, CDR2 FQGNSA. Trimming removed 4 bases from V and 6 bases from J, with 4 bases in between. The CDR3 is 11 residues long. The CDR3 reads CASSSLNEQFF. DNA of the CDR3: TGTGCCAGCAGCTCCCTCAATGAGCAGTTCTTC.

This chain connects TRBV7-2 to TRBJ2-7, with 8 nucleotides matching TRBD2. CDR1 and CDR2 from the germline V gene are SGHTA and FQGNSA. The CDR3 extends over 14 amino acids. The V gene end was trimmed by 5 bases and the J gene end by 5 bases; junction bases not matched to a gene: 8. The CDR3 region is CASSPQVGRDEQYF. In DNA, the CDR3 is TGTGCCAGCAGCCCCCAGGTCGGGAGGGACGAGCAGTACTTC.

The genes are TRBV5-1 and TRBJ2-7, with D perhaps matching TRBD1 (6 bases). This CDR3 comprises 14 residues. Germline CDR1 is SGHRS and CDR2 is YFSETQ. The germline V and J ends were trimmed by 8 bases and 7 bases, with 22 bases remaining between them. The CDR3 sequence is CASRTSTGFEEQYF. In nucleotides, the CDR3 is TGCGCCAGTAGAACTTCCACAGGGTTTGAGGAGCAGTACTTC.

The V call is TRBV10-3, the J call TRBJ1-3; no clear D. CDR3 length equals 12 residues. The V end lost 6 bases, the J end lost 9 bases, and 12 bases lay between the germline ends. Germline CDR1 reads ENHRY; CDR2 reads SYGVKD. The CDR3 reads CAIRAFTGTIYF. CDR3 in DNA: TGTGCCATCAGGGCCTTTACGGGCACCATATATTTT.

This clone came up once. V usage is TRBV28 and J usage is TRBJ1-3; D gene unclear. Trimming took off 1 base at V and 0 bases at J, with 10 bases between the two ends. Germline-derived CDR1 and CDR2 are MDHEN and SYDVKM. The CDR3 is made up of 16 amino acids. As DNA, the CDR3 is TGTGCCAGCAGTTTATTACAGATGTTCTCTGGAAACACCATATATTTT. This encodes CASSLLQMFSGNTIYF.

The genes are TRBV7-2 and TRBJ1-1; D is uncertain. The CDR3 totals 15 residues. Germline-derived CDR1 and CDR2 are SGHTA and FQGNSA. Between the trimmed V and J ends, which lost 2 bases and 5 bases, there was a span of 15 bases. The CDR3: CASSLLPVLTTEAFF. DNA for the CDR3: TGTGCCAGCAGCTTATTGCCGGTTTTGACTACTGAAGCTTTCTTT.

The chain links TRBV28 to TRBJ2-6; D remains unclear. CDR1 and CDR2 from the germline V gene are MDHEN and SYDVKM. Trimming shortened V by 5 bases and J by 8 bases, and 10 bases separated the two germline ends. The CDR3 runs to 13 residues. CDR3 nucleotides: TGTGCCAGCAGTGATTTTGGCACCAACGTCCTGACTTTC. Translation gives CASSDFGTNVLTF.

The chain's CDR3 is CASSLVSSGISELFF. CDR3 nucleotides: TGTGCCAGCAGCTTAGTCTCTAGCGGGATATCGGAGCTGTTTTTT. The rearrangement joins TRBV7-3 to TRBJ2-2; TRBD2 matches at 9 bases. Germline loops: CDR1 SGHTA, CDR2 FQGTGA. The V and J ends lost 2 bases and 10 bases, in that order; junction bases with no gene match: 8. The CDR3 extends over 15 amino acids.

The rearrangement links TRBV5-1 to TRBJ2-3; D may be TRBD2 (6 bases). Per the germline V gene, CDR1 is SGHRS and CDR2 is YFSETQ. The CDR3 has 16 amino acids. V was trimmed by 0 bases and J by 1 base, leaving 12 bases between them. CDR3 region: CASSLGEASGTDTQYF. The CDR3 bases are TGCGCCAGCAGCTTGGGAGAGGCTAGCGGCACAGATACGCAGTATTTT.

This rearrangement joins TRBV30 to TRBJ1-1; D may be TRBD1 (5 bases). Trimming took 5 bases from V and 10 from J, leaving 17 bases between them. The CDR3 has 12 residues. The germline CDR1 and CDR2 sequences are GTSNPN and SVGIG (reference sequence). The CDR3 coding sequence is TGTGCCTGGCGAAGGGGTGGCCTAGGAGCTTTCTTT. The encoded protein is CAWRRGGLGAFF.

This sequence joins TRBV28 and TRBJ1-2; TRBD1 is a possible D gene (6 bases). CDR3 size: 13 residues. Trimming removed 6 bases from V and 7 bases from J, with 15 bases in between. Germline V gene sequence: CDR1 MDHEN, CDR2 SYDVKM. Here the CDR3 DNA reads TGTGCCAGCAGGGTACAGGGAAGAGGTGGCTACACCTTC. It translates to CASRVQGRGGYTF.

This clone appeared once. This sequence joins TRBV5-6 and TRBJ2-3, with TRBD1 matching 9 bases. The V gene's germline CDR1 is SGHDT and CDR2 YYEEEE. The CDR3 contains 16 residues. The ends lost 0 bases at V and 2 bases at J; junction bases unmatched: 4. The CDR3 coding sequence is TGTGCCAGCAGCTTGGTCGACAGGGGGTACACAGATACGCAGTATTTT. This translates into CASSLVDRGYTDTQYF.

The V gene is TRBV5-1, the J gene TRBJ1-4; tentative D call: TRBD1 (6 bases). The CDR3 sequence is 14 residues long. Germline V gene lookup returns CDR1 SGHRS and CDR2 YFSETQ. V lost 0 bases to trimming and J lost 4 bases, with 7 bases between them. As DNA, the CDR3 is TGCGCCAGCAGCTTGGGACAGGTTAATGAAAAACTGTTTTTT. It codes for CASSLGQVNEKLFF. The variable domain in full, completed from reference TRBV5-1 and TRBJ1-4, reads KAGVTQTPRYLIKTRGQQVTLSCSPISGHRSVSWYQQTPGQGLQFLFEYFSETQRNKGNFPGRFSGRQFSNSRSEMNVSTLELGDSALYLCASSLGQVNEKLFFGSGTQLSVL.

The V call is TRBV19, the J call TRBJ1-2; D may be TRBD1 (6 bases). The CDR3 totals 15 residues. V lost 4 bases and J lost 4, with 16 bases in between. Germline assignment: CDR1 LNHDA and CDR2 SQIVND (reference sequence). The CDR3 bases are TGTGCCAGTAGTACTATGACAGGAAGAGCCTATGGCTACACCTTC. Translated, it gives CASSTMTGRAYGYTF. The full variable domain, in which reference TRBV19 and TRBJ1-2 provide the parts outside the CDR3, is DGGITQSPKYLFRKEGQNVTLSCEQNLNHDAMYWYRQDPGQGLRLIYYSQIVNDFQKGDIAEGYSVSREKKESFPLTVTSAQKNPTAFYLCASSTMTGRAYGYTFGSGTRLTVV.

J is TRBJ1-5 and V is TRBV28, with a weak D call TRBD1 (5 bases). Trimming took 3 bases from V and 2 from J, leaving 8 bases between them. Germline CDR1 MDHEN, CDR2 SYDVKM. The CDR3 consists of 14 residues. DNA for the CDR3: TGTGCCAGCAGTTTGGGGGGTGGCAATCAGCCCCAGCATTTT. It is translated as CASSLGGGNQPQHF.

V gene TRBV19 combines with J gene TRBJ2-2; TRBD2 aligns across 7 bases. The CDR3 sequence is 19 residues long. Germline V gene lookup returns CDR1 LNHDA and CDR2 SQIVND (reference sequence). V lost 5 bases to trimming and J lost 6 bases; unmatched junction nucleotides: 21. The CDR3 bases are TGTGCCAGTAGTGCCAGACGCCTCGGTAGTGGGAGGGCCTCCGGGGAGCTGTTTTTT. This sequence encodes CASSARRLGSGRASGELFF.

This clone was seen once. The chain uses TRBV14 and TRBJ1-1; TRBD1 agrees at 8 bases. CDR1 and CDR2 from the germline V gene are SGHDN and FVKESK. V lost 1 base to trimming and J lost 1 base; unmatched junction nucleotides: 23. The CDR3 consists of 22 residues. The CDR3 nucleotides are TGTGCCAGCAGCCAAGTACTTTTCAGGGGGCTCAACCGTACAGCGAGGAACACTGAAGCTTTCTTT. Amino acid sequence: CASSQVLFRGLNRTARNTEAFF.

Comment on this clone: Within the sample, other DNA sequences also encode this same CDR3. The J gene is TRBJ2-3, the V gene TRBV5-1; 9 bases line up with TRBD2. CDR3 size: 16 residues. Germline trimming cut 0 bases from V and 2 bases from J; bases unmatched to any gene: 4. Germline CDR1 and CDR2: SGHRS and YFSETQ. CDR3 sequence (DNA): TGCGCCAGCAGCTTGGTGCTAGCGGGGTCCACAGATACGCAGTATTTT. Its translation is CASSLVLAGSTDTQYF.

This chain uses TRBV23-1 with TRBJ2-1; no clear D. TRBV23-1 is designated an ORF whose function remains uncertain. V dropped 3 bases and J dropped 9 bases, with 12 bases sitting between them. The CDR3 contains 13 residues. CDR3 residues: CASSHLPVCEQFF. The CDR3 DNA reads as TGCGCCAGCAGTCATCTACCCGTTTGTGAGCAGTTCTTC.